Shown below are 20 T cell receptor beta chains from a single sample sequenced in a study of T cell responses to AZD1222 COVID-19 vaccine. TCRdb keeps only in-frame clones here, not all; method: immunoSEQ multiplex PCR. The table lists about 60,000 clones, approximately 89% of them singletons. Sequenced material: peripheral blood, taken on day 0 of MenACWY control vaccination. The source of these receptors is an adult in good health.

This clone was counted a single time. The gene calls are TRBV30 and TRBJ2-7; 8 bases map to TRBD1. Germline CDR1 reads GTSNPN; CDR2 reads SVGIG (reference sequence). The CDR3 has 14 residues. The V gene end was trimmed by 2 bases and the J gene end by 9 bases; junction bases not matched to a gene: 12. CDR3 residues: CAWSHDRGGSGQYF. The CDR3 DNA reads as TGTGCCTGGAGTCACGACAGGGGAGGATCTGGGCAGTACTTC.

V is TRBV29-1 and J is TRBJ1-2; weak D call: TRBD1 (5 bases). The germline gives CDR1 SQVTM, CDR2 ANQGSEA. There are 12 residues in the CDR3. Trimming took 6 bases from V and 2 from J, leaving 10 bases between them. CDR3 in DNA: TGCAGCGTCCCGGGACTGAACTATGGCTACACCTTC. It translates to CSVPGLNYGYTF.

This sequence joins TRBV7-9 and TRBJ2-2; TRBD1 matches 7 bases. CDR1 and CDR2 from the germline V gene are SEHNR and FQNEAQ (reference sequence). V was pared by 5 bases and J by 3 bases, with 9 bases of the junction left unmatched. This CDR3 spans 16 amino acids. CDR3 nucleotide sequence: TGTGCCAGCAGCGCGGACAGGACGCATTACACCGGGGAGCTGTTTTTT. Translation: CASSADRTHYTGELFF.

This clone came up a few times. J is TRBJ1-5 and V is TRBV2; D remains ambiguous. Trimming shortened V by 5 bases and J by 0 bases, and 20 bases separated the two germline ends. The germline V gene encodes CDR1 SNHLY and CDR2 FYNNEI. The CDR3 is made up of 18 amino acids. CDR3 sequence (DNA): TGTGCCAGCAGTAGAGTTACCCTGGGAGCCCTTAGCAATCAGCCCCAGCATTTT. Protein product: CASSRVTLGALSNQPQHF.

As regards this clone: This CDR3 is also generated by other DNA sequences in the sample. This chain uses TRBV12-3 or TRBV12-4 with TRBJ2-7, with D unresolved. This CDR3 is 10 amino acids long. V was shortened by 8 bases and J by 0 bases, with 2 bases between the two germline ends. For the CDR3, the DNA is TGTGCCAGCGGCTCCTACGAGCAGTACTTC. Translation: CASGSYEQYF.

The V and J genes are TRBV11-2 and TRBJ2-1; weak D call: TRBD1 (6 bases). V dropped 1 base and J dropped 5 bases, with 9 bases sitting between them. This CDR3 has 14 residues. Germline V CDR1 and CDR2: SGHAT, FQNNGV. The CDR3 coding sequence is TGTGCCAGCAGCTTAGGGGACAACCACAATGAGCAGTTCTTC. This sequence encodes CASSLGDNHNEQFF.

This clone was picked up a small number of times. This rearrangement joins TRBV6-5 to TRBJ1-6; no clear D gene. The CDR3 spans 14 residues. The germline gives CDR1 MNHEY, CDR2 SVGAGI. Trimming shortened V by 5 bases and J by 6 bases, and 11 bases separated the two germline ends. CDR3 loop: CASSPRLSNSPLHF. Here the CDR3 DNA reads TGTGCCAGCAGTCCCCGGCTCTCTAATTCACCCCTCCACTTT.

This chain connects TRBV5-5 to TRBJ2-6; no definite D call. The CDR3 consists of 15 residues. CDR1 is SGHKS and CDR2 is YYEKEE in the germline V gene (reference sequence). The V gene lost 1 base and the J gene lost 4 bases, with 9 bases spanning the gap. The CDR3 DNA is TGTGCCAGCAGCTTGCAATTATCCGGGGCCAACGTCCTGACTTTC. Translating it yields CASSLQLSGANVLTF.

Written as DNA, the CDR3 is TGTGCCAGCAGTGTCTCTAGCGGGAGGTCTGAGCAGTTCTTC. Amino acids: CASSVSSGRSEQFF. The chain carries TRBV6-4 and TRBJ2-1; 11 nucleotides align to TRBD2. The CDR3 runs to 14 residues. Germline V gene data show CDR1 as MRHNA and CDR2 as SNTAGT. Trimming took 4 bases from V and 9 from J; bases not matched to a gene: 5.

This clone has only one observation. The rearrangement joins TRBV28 to TRBJ1-2, with 7 positions matching TRBD1. The junction had 8 bases not matched to a gene; V was cut back by 4 bases and J by 3 bases. In germline, CDR1 is MDHEN, CDR2 SYDVKM. The CDR3 extends over 15 amino acids. This CDR3 is CASSSPAGTDYGYTF. The CDR3 nucleotides read TGTGCCAGCAGTTCTCCAGCCGGGACAGACTATGGCTACACCTTC.

J is TRBJ1-4 and V is TRBV11-2; TRBD1 is a possible D gene (6 bases). CDR1 and CDR2 from the germline V gene are SGHAT and FQNNGV. V lost 9 bases and J lost 3, with 8 bases in between. The CDR3 totals 12 residues. CDR3 sequence: CASAGANEKLFF. As DNA, the CDR3 is TGTGCCAGTGCAGGGGCTAATGAAAAACTGTTTTTT. The entire variable domain, with the rest obtained from reference TRBV11-2 and TRBJ1-4, is as follows: EAGVAQSPRYKIIEKRQSVAFWCNPISGHATLYWYQQILGQGPKLLIQFQNNGVVDDSQLPKDRFSAERLKGVDSTLKIQPAKLEDSAVYLCASAGANEKLFFGSGTQLSVL.

The CDR3 DNA reads TGTGCCAGTACTCGTCGATGGGGCTATAGCAATCAGCCCCAGCATTTT. Translating it yields CASTRRWGYSNQPQHF. The chain uses TRBV19 and TRBJ1-5, with a possible D match to TRBD1 (5 bases). The CDR3 loop spans 16 amino acids. The V gene's germline CDR1 is LNHDA and CDR2 SQIVND (reference sequence). Between the trimmed V and J ends, which lost 7 bases and 0 bases, there was a span of 16 bases.

The chain links TRBV6-5 to TRBJ2-3, with TRBD2 matching 8 bases. The CDR3 covers 14 residues. Per germline, CDR1 MNHEY and CDR2 SVGAGI. The ends lost 8 bases at V and 4 bases at J; junction bases unmatched: 8. The CDR3 protein is CASQDRGGADTQYF. The CDR3 bases are TGTGCCAGCCAGGACCGGGGGGGCGCAGATACGCAGTATTTT.

V and J are TRBV30 and TRBJ2-2; TRBD1 agrees at 9 bases. The trim removed 3 bases at V and 6 bases at J, leaving 5 bases unmatched. The CDR3 extends over 14 amino acids. Germline CDR1 GTSNPN, CDR2 SVGIG (reference sequence). The CDR3 DNA reads as TGTGCCTGGAGGGGGACAGGGAAATCCGGGGAGCTGTTTTTT. It is translated as CAWRGTGKSGELFF.

The CDR3, as DNA: TGTGCCAGCAGCTCAACTAGAAGCCAGTACTTC. Its translation: CASSSTRSQYF. The genes are TRBV5-5 and TRBJ2-5, with D tentatively TRBD2 (5 bases). The germline V and J ends were trimmed by 3 bases and 10 bases, with 10 bases remaining between them. The V gene's germline CDR1 is SGHKS and CDR2 YYEKEE (reference sequence). This CDR3 has 11 amino acids.

The chain links TRBV2 to TRBJ1-3; D is ambiguous. V lost 4 bases and J lost 0, with 10 bases in between. CDR1 is SNHLY and CDR2 is FYNNEI in the germline V gene. The CDR3 runs 15 residues. The CDR3 coding sequence is TGTGCCAGCAGTGGGGAAAGATTCTCTGGAAACACCATATATTTT. Its translation: CASSGERFSGNTIYF.

This clone was counted a few times. This chain joins TRBV7-9 and TRBJ1-3; D is unresolved. Trimming stripped 5 bases from V and 4 bases from J, with 9 bases between. The germline V gene has CDR1 SEHNR and CDR2 FQNEAQ (reference sequence). The CDR3 contains 13 residues. The CDR3 nucleotides are TGTGCCAGCAGCCCCCGAGGCGGAAACACCATATATTTT. It yields the protein CASSPRGGNTIYF.

The gene calls are TRBV4-2 and TRBJ1-5; no clear D gene. Germline V gene sequence: CDR1 LGHNA, CDR2 YNFKEQ. This CDR3 region has 17 residues. V was trimmed by 0 bases and J by 9 bases, leaving 21 bases between them. The CDR3 loop reads CASSQDPPPTGKGPQHF. CDR3 in DNA: TGTGCCAGCAGCCAAGATCCCCCTCCGACGGGTAAAGGGCCCCAGCATTTT.

The rearrangement links TRBV11-2 to TRBJ2-7; 7 nucleotides align to TRBD2. Trimming removed 0 bases from V and 6 bases from J; junction bases left unmatched: 11. CDR1 SGHAT and CDR2 FQNNGV come from the germline V gene. CDR3 length: 16 residues. CDR3 residues: CASSLDSGGSISEQYF. CDR3 in DNA: TGTGCCAGCAGCTTAGATTCGGGAGGCTCGATAAGCGAGCAGTACTTC.

A note on this clone: Other DNA sequences within the sample encode an identical CDR3. V gene TRBV30 combines with J gene TRBJ1-2; D uncertain. CDR3 length: 13 amino acids. Germline V gene lookup returns CDR1 GTSNPN and CDR2 SVGIG (reference sequence). Trimming shortened V by 2 bases and J by 1 base, and 8 bases separated the two germline ends. In nucleotides, the CDR3 is TGTGCCTGGAGTCTCGGGATTAACTATGGCTACACCTTC. This gives the protein CAWSLGINYGYTF.